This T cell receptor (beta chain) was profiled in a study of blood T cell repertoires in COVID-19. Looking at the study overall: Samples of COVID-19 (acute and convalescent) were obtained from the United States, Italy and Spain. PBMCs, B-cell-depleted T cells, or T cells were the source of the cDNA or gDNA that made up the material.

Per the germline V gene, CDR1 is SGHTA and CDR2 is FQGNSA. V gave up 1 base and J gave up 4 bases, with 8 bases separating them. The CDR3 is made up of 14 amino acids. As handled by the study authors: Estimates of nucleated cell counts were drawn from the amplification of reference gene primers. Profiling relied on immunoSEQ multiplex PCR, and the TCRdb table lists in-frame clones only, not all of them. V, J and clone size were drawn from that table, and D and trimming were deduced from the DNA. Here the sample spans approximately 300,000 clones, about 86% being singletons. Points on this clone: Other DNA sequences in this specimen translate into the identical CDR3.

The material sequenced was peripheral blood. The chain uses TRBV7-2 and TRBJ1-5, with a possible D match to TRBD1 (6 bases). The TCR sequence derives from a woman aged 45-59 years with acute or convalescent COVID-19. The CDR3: CASSLGTGNQPQHF. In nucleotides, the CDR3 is TGTGCCAGCAGCTTAGGTACAGGGAATCAGCCCCAGCATTTT.